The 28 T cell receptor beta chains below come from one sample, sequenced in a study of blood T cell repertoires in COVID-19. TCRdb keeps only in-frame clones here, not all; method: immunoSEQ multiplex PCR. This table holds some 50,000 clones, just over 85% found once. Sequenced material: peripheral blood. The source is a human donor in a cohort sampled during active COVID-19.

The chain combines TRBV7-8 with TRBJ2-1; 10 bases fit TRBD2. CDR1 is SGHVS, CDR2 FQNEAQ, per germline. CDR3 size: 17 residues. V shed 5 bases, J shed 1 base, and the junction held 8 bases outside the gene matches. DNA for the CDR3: TGTGCCAGCAGCGATTCGAGCGGGAGGGCGTCCTACAATGAGCAGTTCTTC. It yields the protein CASSDSSGRASYNEQFF.

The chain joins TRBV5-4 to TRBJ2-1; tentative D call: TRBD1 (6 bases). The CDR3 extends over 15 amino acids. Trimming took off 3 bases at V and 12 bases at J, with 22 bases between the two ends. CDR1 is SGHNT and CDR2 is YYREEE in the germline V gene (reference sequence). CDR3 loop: CASSSAEGGLQGQFF. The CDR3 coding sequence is TGTGCCAGCAGCTCAGCGGAAGGGGGTCTTCAGGGGCAGTTCTTC.

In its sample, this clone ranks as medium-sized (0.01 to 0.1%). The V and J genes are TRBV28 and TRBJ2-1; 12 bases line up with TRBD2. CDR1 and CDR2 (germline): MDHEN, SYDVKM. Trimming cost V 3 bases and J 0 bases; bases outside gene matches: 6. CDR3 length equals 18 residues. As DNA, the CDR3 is TGTGCCAGCAGTTTTGCACTAGCGGGAGGCTTCTCCTACAATGAGCAGTTCTTC. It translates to CASSFALAGGFSYNEQFF.

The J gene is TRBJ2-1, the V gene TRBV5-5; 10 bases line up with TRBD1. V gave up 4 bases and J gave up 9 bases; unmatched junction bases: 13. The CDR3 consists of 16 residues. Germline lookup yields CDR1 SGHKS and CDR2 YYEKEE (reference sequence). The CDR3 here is CASSTLSGQGLGEQFF. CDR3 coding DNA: TGTGCCAGCAGCACGTTATCGGGACAGGGGTTAGGTGAGCAGTTCTTC.

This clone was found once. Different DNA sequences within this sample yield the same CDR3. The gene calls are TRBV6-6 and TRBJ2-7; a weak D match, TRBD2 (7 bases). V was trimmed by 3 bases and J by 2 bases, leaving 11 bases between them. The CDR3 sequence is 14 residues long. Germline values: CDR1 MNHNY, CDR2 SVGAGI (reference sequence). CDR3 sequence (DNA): TGTGCCAGCAGTTATGGGGGGGGCGCCTACGAGCAGTACTTC. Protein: CASSYGGGAYEQYF.

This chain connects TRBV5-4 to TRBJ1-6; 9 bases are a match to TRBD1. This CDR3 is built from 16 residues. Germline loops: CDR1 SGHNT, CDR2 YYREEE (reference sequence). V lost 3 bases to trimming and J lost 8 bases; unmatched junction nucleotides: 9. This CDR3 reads CASSSDRGQGDSPLHF. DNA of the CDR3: TGTGCCAGCAGCTCGGACCGGGGACAGGGAGATTCACCCCTCCACTTT.

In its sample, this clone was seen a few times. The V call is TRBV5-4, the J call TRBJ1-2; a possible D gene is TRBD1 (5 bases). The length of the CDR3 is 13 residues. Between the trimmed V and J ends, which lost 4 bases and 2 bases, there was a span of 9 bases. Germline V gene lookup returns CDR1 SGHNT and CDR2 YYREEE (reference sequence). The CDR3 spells CASSPDKNYGYTF. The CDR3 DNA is TGTGCCAGCAGCCCGGACAAGAACTATGGCTACACCTTC.

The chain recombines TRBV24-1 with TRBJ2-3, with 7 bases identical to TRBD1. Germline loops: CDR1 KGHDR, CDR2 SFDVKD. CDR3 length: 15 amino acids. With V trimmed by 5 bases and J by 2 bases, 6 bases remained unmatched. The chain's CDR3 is CATSGGQENTDTQYF. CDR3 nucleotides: TGTGCCACCAGTGGAGGACAGGAAAACACAGATACGCAGTATTTT.

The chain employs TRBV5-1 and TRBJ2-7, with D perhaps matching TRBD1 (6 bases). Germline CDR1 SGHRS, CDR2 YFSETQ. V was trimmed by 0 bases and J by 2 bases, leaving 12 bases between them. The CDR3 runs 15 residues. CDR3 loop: CASSLGQGPAYEQYF. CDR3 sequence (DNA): TGCGCCAGCAGCTTGGGGCAGGGGCCGGCCTACGAGCAGTACTTC.

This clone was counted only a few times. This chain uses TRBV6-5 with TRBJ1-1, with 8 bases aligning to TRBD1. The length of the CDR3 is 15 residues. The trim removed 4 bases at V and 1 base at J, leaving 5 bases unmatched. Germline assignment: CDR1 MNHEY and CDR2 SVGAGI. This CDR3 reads CASSFAGGRNTEAFF. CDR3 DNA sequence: TGTGCCAGCAGTTTCGCAGGGGGCCGGAACACTGAAGCTTTCTTT.

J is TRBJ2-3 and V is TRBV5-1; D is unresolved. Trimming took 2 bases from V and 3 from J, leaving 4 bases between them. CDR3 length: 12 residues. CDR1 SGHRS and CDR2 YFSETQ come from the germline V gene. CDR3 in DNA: TGCGCCAGCAGCTTCGGGACAGATACGCAGTATTTT. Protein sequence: CASSFGTDTQYF.

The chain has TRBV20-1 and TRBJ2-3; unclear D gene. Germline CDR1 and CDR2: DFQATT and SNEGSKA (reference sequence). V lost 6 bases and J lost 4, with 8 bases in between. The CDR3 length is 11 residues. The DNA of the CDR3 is TGCAGTGCCTACAGCCCAGATACGCAGTATTTT. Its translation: CSAYSPDTQYF.

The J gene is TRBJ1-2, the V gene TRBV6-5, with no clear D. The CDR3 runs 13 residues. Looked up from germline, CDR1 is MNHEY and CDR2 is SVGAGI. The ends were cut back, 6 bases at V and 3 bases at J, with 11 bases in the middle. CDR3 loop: CASRMFPDYGYTF. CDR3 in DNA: TGTGCCAGCAGAATGTTCCCGGACTATGGCTACACCTTC.

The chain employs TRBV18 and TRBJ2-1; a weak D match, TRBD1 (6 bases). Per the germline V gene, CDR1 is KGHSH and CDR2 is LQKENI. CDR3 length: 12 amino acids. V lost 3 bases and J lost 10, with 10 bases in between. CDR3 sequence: CASSPLGHEQFF. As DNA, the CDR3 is TGTGCCAGCTCACCGTTGGGACACGAGCAGTTCTTC.

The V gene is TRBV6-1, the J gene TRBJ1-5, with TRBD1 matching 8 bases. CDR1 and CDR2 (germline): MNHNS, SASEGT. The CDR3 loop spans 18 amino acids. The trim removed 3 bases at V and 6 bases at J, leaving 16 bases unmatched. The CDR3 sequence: CASSDEVGRGLVGQPQHF. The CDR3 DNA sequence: TGTGCCAGCAGTGACGAGGTAGGCAGGGGGCTTGTTGGTCAGCCCCAGCATTTT.

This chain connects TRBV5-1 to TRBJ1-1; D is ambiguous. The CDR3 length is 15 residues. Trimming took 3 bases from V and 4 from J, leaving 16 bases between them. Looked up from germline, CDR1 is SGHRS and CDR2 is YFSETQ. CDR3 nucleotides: TGCGCCAGCAGCTCCCTAGGATTGGGTGGCACTGAAGCTTTCTTT. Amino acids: CASSSLGLGGTEAFF.

CDR3 in amino acids: CASAGGLAAEQYF. Here the CDR3 DNA reads TGTGCCAGCGCGGGTGGGCTAGCGGCCGAGCAGTACTTC. The V and J genes are TRBV6-5 and TRBJ2-7, with 7 bases matching TRBD2. CDR3 size: 13 residues. Germline CDR1 MNHEY, CDR2 SVGAGI. Trimming at V came to 8 bases and at J to 6 bases, leaving 10 bases not matched to a gene.

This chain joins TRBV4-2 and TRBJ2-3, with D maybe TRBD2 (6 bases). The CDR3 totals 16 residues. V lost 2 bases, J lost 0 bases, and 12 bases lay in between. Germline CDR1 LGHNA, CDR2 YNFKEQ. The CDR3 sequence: CASSQFRGGSTDTQYF. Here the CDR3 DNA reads TGTGCCAGCAGCCAATTTCGGGGAGGTAGCACAGATACGCAGTATTTT.

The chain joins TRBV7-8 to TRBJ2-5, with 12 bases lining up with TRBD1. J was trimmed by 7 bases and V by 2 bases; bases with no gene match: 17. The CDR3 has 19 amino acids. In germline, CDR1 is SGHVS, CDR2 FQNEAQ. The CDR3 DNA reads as TGTGCCAGCAGCTTAAGGGGGACAGGGGGCATCCCTAGAGTCGGGACCCAGTACTTC. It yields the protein CASSLRGTGGIPRVGTQYF.

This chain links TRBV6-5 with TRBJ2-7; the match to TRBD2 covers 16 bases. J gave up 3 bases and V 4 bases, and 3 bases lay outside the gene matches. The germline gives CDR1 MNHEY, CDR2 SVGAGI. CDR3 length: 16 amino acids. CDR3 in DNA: TGTGCCAGCAGTTCCGGGACTAGCGGGAGGGTCTACGAGCAGTACTTC. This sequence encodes CASSSGTSGRVYEQYF.

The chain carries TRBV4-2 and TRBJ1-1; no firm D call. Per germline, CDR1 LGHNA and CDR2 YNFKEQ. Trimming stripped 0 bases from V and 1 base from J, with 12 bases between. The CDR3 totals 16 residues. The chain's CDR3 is CASSQDPGLPNTEAFF. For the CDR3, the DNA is TGTGCCAGCAGCCAAGATCCTGGGCTTCCGAACACTGAAGCTTTCTTT.

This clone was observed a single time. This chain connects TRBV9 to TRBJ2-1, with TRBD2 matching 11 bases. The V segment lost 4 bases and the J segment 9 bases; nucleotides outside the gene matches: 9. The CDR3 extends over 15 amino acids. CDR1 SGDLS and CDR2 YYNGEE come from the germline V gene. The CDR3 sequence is CASSFGTSGGGEQFF. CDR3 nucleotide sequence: TGTGCCAGCAGCTTCGGGACTAGCGGAGGGGGTGAGCAGTTCTTC. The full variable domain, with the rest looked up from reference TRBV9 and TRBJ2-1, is DSGVTQTPKHLITATGQRVTLRCSPRSGDLSVYWYQQSLDQGLQFLIQYYNGEERAKGNILERFSAQQFPDLHSELNLSSLELGDSALYFCASSFGTSGGGEQFFGPGTRLTVL.

The CDR3: CASSSKRGGITGELFF. The CDR3 DNA follows: TGTGCCAGCAGCTCTAAGCGGGGGGGCATCACCGGGGAGCTGTTTTTT. The rearrangement links TRBV5-4 to TRBJ2-2; 10 nucleotides align to TRBD2. CDR1 is SGHNT, CDR2 YYREEE, per germline (reference sequence). Trimming at V came to 3 bases and at J to 4 bases, leaving 6 bases not matched to a gene. The CDR3 contains 16 residues.

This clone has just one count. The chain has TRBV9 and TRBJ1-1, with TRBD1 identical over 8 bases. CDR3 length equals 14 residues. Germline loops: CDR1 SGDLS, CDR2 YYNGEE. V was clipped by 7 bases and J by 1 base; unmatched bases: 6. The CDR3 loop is CASGAGGQNTEAFF. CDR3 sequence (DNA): TGTGCCAGCGGAGCAGGGGGCCAGAACACTGAAGCTTTCTTT.

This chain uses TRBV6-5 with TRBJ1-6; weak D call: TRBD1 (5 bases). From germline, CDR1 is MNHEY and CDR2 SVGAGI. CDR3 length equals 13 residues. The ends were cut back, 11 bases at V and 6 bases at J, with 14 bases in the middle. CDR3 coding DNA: TGTGCCTCTGCGGGCGGGGGTAATTCACCCCTCCACTTT. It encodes CASAGGGNSPLHF.

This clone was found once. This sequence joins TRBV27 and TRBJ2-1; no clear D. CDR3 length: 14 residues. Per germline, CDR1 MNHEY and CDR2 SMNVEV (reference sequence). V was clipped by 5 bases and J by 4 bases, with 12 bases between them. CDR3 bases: TGTGCCAGCAGTCTTCCCGATAGTTACAATGAGCAGTTCTTC. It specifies CASSLPDSYNEQFF.

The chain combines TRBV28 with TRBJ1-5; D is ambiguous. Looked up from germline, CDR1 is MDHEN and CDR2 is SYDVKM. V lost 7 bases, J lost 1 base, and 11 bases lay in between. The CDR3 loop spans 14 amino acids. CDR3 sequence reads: CASKVEASNQPQHF. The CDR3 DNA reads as TGTGCCAGCAAAGTTGAAGCGAGCAATCAGCCCCAGCATTTT.

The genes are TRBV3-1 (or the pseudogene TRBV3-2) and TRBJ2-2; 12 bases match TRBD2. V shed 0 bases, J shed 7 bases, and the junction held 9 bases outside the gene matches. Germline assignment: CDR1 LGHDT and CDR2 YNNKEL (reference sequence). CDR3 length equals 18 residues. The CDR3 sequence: CASSQEDLAGGPGGELFF. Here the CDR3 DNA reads TGTGCCAGCAGCCAAGAAGACCTAGCGGGAGGGCCCGGCGGGGAGCTGTTTTTT.